Below, 23 T cell receptor beta chains from the same sample are listed, as sequenced in a study of CD8+ T cells in alopecia areata. RNA was extracted and reverse transcribed into cDNA as the sequencing template. Profiling relied on immunoSEQ multiplex PCR, and the TCRdb table lists in-frame clones only, not all of them. The sample yields over 150,000 clones, approximately 53% seen once. Treatment described: oral pan-JAK inhibitor, 5-10 mg twice daily. Sequences were derived from CD8+ T cells sorted from blood, sampled at week 24, from a patient treated with tofacitinib. The receptors originated from a human donor with alopecia areata.

The chain joins TRBV9 to TRBJ2-2, with a tentative D call TRBD1 (6 bases). CDR3 length equals 16 residues. Trimming took 5 bases from V and 1 from J, leaving 15 bases between them. Germline CDR1 SGDLS, CDR2 YYNGEE. In DNA form, the CDR3 reads TGTGCCAGCAGTGAAGCTCCGACAGGGAACACCGGGGAGCTGTTTTTT. This codes for CASSEAPTGNTGELFF. The full variable domain, its missing parts supplied by reference TRBV9 and TRBJ2-2, is DSGVTQTPKHLITATGQRVTLRCSPRSGDLSVYWYQQSLDQGLQFLIQYYNGEERAKGNILERFSAQQFPDLHSELNLSSLELGDSALYFCASSEAPTGNTGELFFGEGSRLTVL.

The V gene is TRBV10-3, the J gene TRBJ2-1; perhaps D is TRBD1 or TRBD2 (5 bases each). This CDR3 is 13 amino acids long. V lost 2 bases and J 8 bases, leaving 10 bases between the germline ends. In germline, CDR1 is ENHRY, CDR2 SYGVKD. Written as DNA, the CDR3 is TGTGCCATCAGTGAGGGGGCGCGGGATGAGCAGTTCTTC. This codes for CAISEGARDEQFF.

This clone appeared a single time. The genes are TRBV7-6 and TRBJ2-5; D remains unclear. V was clipped by 5 bases and J by 2 bases, with 15 bases between them. The CDR3 totals 15 residues. Germline V gene sequence: CDR1 SGHVS, CDR2 FNYEAQ. The CDR3 nucleotides read TGTGCCAGCAGCCCGCCATATCCGAATCAAGAGACCCAGTACTTC. Its protein is CASSPPYPNQETQYF.

The chain has TRBV2 and TRBJ1-6; tentatively, D is TRBD1 (5 bases). The CDR3 loop spans 15 amino acids. CDR1 and CDR2 from the germline V gene are SNHLY and FYNNEI. V lost 3 bases and J lost 5, with 11 bases in between. The CDR3 bases are TGTGCCAGCAGTGACTTGAGACAGCATAATTCACCCCTCCACTTT. Its translation is CASSDLRQHNSPLHF.

The rearrangement uses TRBV9 and TRBJ1-1; D is possibly TRBD1 (6 bases). Trimming took off 3 bases at V and 3 bases at J, with 15 bases between the two ends. The V gene's germline CDR1 is SGDLS and CDR2 YYNGEE. CDR3 length equals 15 residues. The CDR3 nucleotides are TGTGCCAGCAGCGAGCAGGGGAAGTCGTACACTGAAGCTTTCTTT. Amino acids: CASSEQGKSYTEAFF. The full variable domain, with the rest looked up from reference TRBV9 and TRBJ1-1, is DSGVTQTPKHLITATGQRVTLRCSPRSGDLSVYWYQQSLDQGLQFLIQYYNGEERAKGNILERFSAQQFPDLHSELNLSSLELGDSALYFCASSEQGKSYTEAFFGQGTRLTVV.

This chain uses TRBV29-1 with TRBJ2-3; 7 nucleotides match TRBD2. This CDR3 region has 14 residues. V dropped 3 bases and J dropped 4; count of bases not matched to a gene: 7. Germline lookup yields CDR1 SQVTM and CDR2 ANQGSEA. CDR3 protein: CSVDGAGTADTQYF. DNA for the CDR3: TGCAGCGTTGATGGAGCGGGGACTGCAGATACGCAGTATTTT.

This rearrangement joins TRBV5-1 to TRBJ1-4, with 7 bases aligning to TRBD1. J was trimmed by 4 bases and V by 3 bases; bases with no gene match: 9. The CDR3 runs 16 residues. Germline V gene sequence: CDR1 SGHRS, CDR2 YFSETQ. The CDR3 protein is CASSSPGTADNEKLFF. The CDR3 DNA reads TGCGCCAGCAGCTCTCCCGGGACAGCTGATAATGAAAAACTGTTTTTT. The whole variable domain, filled in from reference TRBV5-1 and TRBJ1-4, reads KAGVTQTPRYLIKTRGQQVTLSCSPISGHRSVSWYQQTPGQGLQFLFEYFSETQRNKGNFPGRFSGRQFSNSRSEMNVSTLELGDSALYLCASSSPGTADNEKLFFGSGTQLSVL.

This chain connects TRBV4-3 to TRBJ2-7, with D perhaps TRBD1 (5 bases). Trimming pared 1 base from V and 3 bases from J, leaving 16 bases between. Germline CDR1 and CDR2: LGHNA and YSLEER. The CDR3 runs to 16 residues. The CDR3 nucleotides read TGCGCCAGCAGCCAAGGGTGGGGCGTAGAACGCTACGAGCAGTACTTC. Amino acids: CASSQGWGVERYEQYF.

V is TRBV6-5 and J is TRBJ2-2; the D is unclear. Trimming removed 8 bases at V and 5 bases at J, with 6 bases between. CDR1 and CDR2 from the germline V gene are MNHEY and SVGAGI. This CDR3 is built from 11 residues. The CDR3 spells CASGRTGELFF. The CDR3 nucleotides read TGTGCCAGCGGTAGGACCGGGGAGCTGTTTTTT.

The chain carries TRBV30 and TRBJ2-3, with TRBD2 as a possible D gene (5 bases). CDR3 length: 14 amino acids. Germline V lookup: CDR1 GTSNPN, CDR2 SVGIG (reference sequence). The V gene lost 4 bases and the J gene lost 3 bases, with 14 bases spanning the gap. CDR3 sequence (DNA): TGTGCCTGGAATCGAGACGGGAAGACAGATACGCAGTATTTT. This gives the protein CAWNRDGKTDTQYF.

This clone has more than one count but fewer than ten. The chain combines TRBV29-1 with TRBJ1-1; D uncertain. The CDR3 extends over 10 amino acids. CDR1 is SQVTM and CDR2 is ANQGSEA in the germline V gene. Trimming stripped 7 bases from V and 1 base from J, with 4 bases between. The CDR3 is CSAGNTEAFF. Here the CDR3 DNA reads TGCAGCGCAGGGAACACTGAAGCTTTCTTT.

A few counts support this clone. This sequence joins TRBV5-1 and TRBJ2-7, with D perhaps matching TRBD1 or TRBD2 (5 bases each). V lost 4 bases and J 3 bases, leaving 20 bases between the germline ends. Germline lookup yields CDR1 SGHRS and CDR2 YFSETQ. This CDR3 is built from 16 residues. CDR3 region: CASSQEHGTENYEQYF. Written as DNA, the CDR3 is TGCGCCAGCAGCCAAGAACATGGGACGGAAAACTACGAGCAGTACTTC.

This clone was counted between two and nine times. The chain employs TRBV2 and TRBJ2-7, with D possibly being TRBD1 (6 bases). The CDR3 is made up of 15 amino acids. Trimming pared 2 bases from V and 0 bases from J, leaving 11 bases between. CDR1 and CDR2 from the germline V gene are SNHLY and FYNNEI. CDR3 protein: CASSERGSHSYEQYF. CDR3 in DNA: TGTGCCAGCAGTGAAAGGGGGTCTCACTCCTACGAGCAGTACTTC.

Concerning this clone: Distinct nucleotide sequences in the sample also encode this CDR3. This chain uses TRBV7-9 with TRBJ1-5; possibly TRBD1 for D (6 bases). Germline V gene lookup returns CDR1 SEHNR and CDR2 FQNEAQ (reference sequence). CDR3 length equals 14 residues. V was shortened by 5 bases and J by 0 bases, with 8 bases between the two germline ends. This CDR3 is CASSQGGSNQPQHF. The CDR3 nucleotides read TGTGCCAGCAGCCAAGGGGGTAGCAATCAGCCCCAGCATTTT.

The chain has TRBV4-1 and TRBJ1-1; D is unclear. There are 15 residues in the CDR3. Between the trimmed V and J ends, which lost 4 bases and 1 base, there was a span of 13 bases. Germline V gene data show CDR1 as MGHRA and CDR2 as YSYEKL. CDR3 bases: TGCGCCAGCAGCCTGGTACCGGGTCCGAACACTGAAGCTTTCTTT. Translating it yields CASSLVPGPNTEAFF.

This clone turned up a few times. The chain links TRBV19 to TRBJ2-1; 8 bases map to TRBD1. The CDR3 is made up of 14 amino acids. CDR1 and CDR2 (germline): LNHDA, SQIVND (reference sequence). The J segment lost 6 bases and the V segment lost 5 bases, leaving 6 bases of the junction unmatched. CDR3 sequence (DNA): TGTGCCAGTAGTCTCAGGGGGCTGGGCAATGAGCAGTTCTTC. Translating it yields CASSLRGLGNEQFF.

The chain carries TRBV2 and TRBJ2-7; perhaps TRBD1 as D (6 bases). CDR1 and CDR2 (germline): SNHLY, FYNNEI. Trimming cost V 2 bases and J 4 bases, with 18 bases left between them. CDR3 length: 16 residues. The CDR3 reads CASSESGGRSRYEQYF. The DNA for the CDR3 is TGTGCCAGCAGTGAAAGTGGGGGCCGATCCCGATACGAGCAGTACTTC.

This chain connects TRBV4-3 to TRBJ2-1, with D perhaps TRBD1 (5 bases). This CDR3 has 15 amino acids. Per the germline V gene, CDR1 is LGHNA and CDR2 is YSLEER. Trimming took 3 bases from V and 6 from J, leaving 15 bases between them. The CDR3 loop is CASSQDFDSLNEQFF. The CDR3 DNA is TGCGCCAGCAGCCAGGATTTCGACAGCCTCAATGAGCAGTTCTTC.

This chain joins TRBV7-2 and TRBJ2-4; perhaps TRBD2 as D (6 bases). The CDR3 loop spans 16 amino acids. The germline CDR1 and CDR2 sequences are SGHTA and FQGNSA. V lost 6 bases, J lost 5 bases, and 20 bases lay in between. DNA of the CDR3: TGTGCCAGCAGTCAAATCCCGGGGGACCGGCAAAACATTCAGTACTTC. Its translation is CASSQIPGDRQNIQYF.

CDR3 loop: CASSDGGQNEQFF. For the CDR3, the DNA is TGTGCCAGCAGTGATGGGGGCCAGAATGAGCAGTTCTTC. The J gene is TRBJ2-1, the V gene TRBV2; possible D gene TRBD1, 6 bases. The CDR3 contains 13 residues. V dropped 3 bases and J dropped 7 bases, with 10 bases sitting between them. In germline, CDR1 is SNHLY, CDR2 FYNNEI.

The chain uses TRBV13 and TRBJ2-1, with a weak D call TRBD2 (7 bases). The CDR3 has 16 residues. V dropped 5 bases and J dropped 9 bases, with 23 bases sitting between them. CDR1 and CDR2 from the germline V gene are PRHDT and FYEKMQ (reference sequence). CDR3 coding DNA: TGTGCCAGCAGCGCGGGGGTAGGGGGGGCTGCTGGTGAGCAGTTCTTC. Residues: CASSAGVGGAAGEQFF. Full variable domain (rest looked up from reference TRBV13 and TRBJ2-1): AAGVIQSPRHLIKEKRETATLKCYPIPRHDTVYWYQQGPGQDPQFLISFYEKMQSDKGSIPDRFSAQQFSDYHSELNMSSLELGDSALYFCASSAGVGGAAGEQFFGPGTRLTVL.

The chain is built from TRBV4-1 and TRBJ1-4; TRBD1 aligns across 7 bases. Germline-derived CDR1 and CDR2 are MGHRA and YSYEKL. The CDR3 runs to 16 residues. V lost 4 bases, J lost 3 bases, and 8 bases stayed unmatched. CDR3 in DNA: TGCGCCAGCAGCCCTCAGGCAGACAGGGCTAATGAAAAACTGTTTTTT. This codes for CASSPQADRANEKLFF.

This clone was counted between two and nine times. The chain has TRBV5-1 and TRBJ1-1; 11 nucleotides match TRBD1. The junction had 12 bases not matched to a gene; V was cut back by 7 bases and J by 4 bases. CDR3 length equals 16 residues. Germline V gene sequence: CDR1 SGHRS, CDR2 YFSETQ. CDR3 coding DNA: TGCGCCAGCGACCCGGGACAGGGGGGTATTGCCACTGAAGCTTTCTTT. This encodes CASDPGQGGIATEAFF.